The rows below give T cell receptor beta chains drawn from one sample of a study of T cell repertoires in cytomegalovirus infection. TCRdb called the reads again in MiXCR, with one record for every CDR3 protein. The table lists about 310,000 distinct CDR3 sequences, about a sixth of them singletons. The material sequenced was PBMCs. The source is a human donor in good health (CMV status not recorded). Some clones in this sample may be carry-over from other donors' samples. Both conserved end residues are part of each CDR3. D genes are given only for firm matches. A clone size is listed for some rows: how often the clone was seen (once, few, many), or a class if it is expanded.

d_call	j_call	v_call	clone_size	cdr3_nt	cdr3_aa
TRBD1	TRBJ2-3	TRBV20-1	many	TGCAGTGCTAAACCCCCCCCGGGGACAGGGGACCCAAGCACAGATACGCAGTATTTT	CSAKPPPGTGDPSTDTQYF
TRBD2	TRBJ2-7	TRBV4-1	NA	TGCGCCAGCAGCCCCCGCGGGGGGGCGATTGATGACTCCTACGAGCAGTACTTC	CASSPRGGAIDDSYEQYF
NA	TRBJ1-3	TRBV7-8	NA	TGTGCCAGCAGCCCAAATGCAGGGACCCGGGGAAACACCATATATTTT	CASSPNAGTRGNTIYF
TRBD2	TRBJ2-1	TRBV9	few	TGTGCCAGCAGCGTAGCCGCGGGGGGGCAGTCGTTATTGCAGTTCTTC	CASSVAAGGQSLLQFF
NA	TRBJ1-5	TRBV6-6	few	TGTGCCAGCCGGCCCCCCAATCAGCCCCAGCATTTT	CASRPPNQPQHF
NA	TRBJ1-4	TRBV12-3/TRBV12-4	few	TGTGCCAGCAGCCGCTCGTTAGGGGAAAAACTGTTTTTT	CASSRSLGEKLFF
NA	TRBJ1-2	TRBV7-8	many	TGTGCCAGCAGCTTAGCCGGCCAGGGCCTGGGCTATGGCTACACCTTC	CASSLAGQGLGYGYTF
NA	TRBJ1-2	TRBV28	NA	TGTGCCAGCAGTCCCGGGGACCGGCGGCGGGGCTACACCTTC	CASSPGDRRRGYTF
NA	TRBJ2-2	TRBV27	once	TGTGCCAGCAGTTGGGAAGACTCCCACTCCGGGGAGCTGTTTTTT	CASSWEDSHSGELFF
NA	TRBJ1-2	TRBV10-3	NA	TGTGCCATCAGGTCGACAGCAAACTATGGCTACACCTTC	CAIRSTANYGYTF
TRBD1	TRBJ2-7	TRBV20-1	NA	TGCAGTGCTAGCTCCGGGACAGGGGGCAACGAGCAGTACTTC	CSASSGTGGNEQYF
TRBD1	TRBJ2-1	TRBV11-3	many	TGTGCCAGCAGCTTATTGGGACAGGGTTTAAGTGAGCAGTTCTTC	CASSLLGQGLSEQFF
NA	TRBJ2-1	TRBV11-1	NA	TGTGCCAGCAGCTCTGGTCTGGGACCCAGCAATGAGCAGTTCTTC	CASSSGLGPSNEQFF
TRBD1	TRBJ1-3	TRBV7-2	many	TGTGCCAGCAGGGGGGACAGCTTAAACCCAAACACCATATATTTT	CASRGDSLNPNTIYF
NA	TRBJ1-3	TRBV7-9	NA	TGTGCCAGCAGCTTAGTGACAGGACGGACTGGAAACACCATATATTTT	CASSLVTGRTGNTIYF
NA	TRBJ1-3	TRBV4-3	few	TGCGCCAGCAGCCAGACGGTCGGGGATGGTGGAAACACCATATATTTT	CASSQTVGDGGNTIYF
NA	TRBJ2-3	TRBV28	many	TGTGCCAGCAGTCCACCACTTCGAGCTAGCACAGATACGCAGTATTTT	CASSPPLRASTDTQYF